This record concerns one TCR beta chain sequence. TCRdb itself ran the 5' RACE reads through MiXCR, one entry per CDR3 protein. The data hold under 75,000 distinct CDR3 sequences, with around 5% observed a single time. These data originate in a study of neurological immune-mediated disorders. The sequence was collected from a human donor with multiple sclerosis. The donor label of this sample is uncertain. Material: PBMCs.

The DNA for the CDR3 is TGCGCCAGCAGCCACCTGGACTCTAACTATGGCTACACCTTC. This translates into CASSHLDSNYGYTF. J is TRBJ1-2 and V is TRBV4-1; no clear D. This CDR3 is 14 amino acids long. Between the trimmed V and J ends, which lost 3 bases and 0 bases, there was a span of 8 bases. The germline CDR1 and CDR2 sequences are MGHRA and YSYEKL.